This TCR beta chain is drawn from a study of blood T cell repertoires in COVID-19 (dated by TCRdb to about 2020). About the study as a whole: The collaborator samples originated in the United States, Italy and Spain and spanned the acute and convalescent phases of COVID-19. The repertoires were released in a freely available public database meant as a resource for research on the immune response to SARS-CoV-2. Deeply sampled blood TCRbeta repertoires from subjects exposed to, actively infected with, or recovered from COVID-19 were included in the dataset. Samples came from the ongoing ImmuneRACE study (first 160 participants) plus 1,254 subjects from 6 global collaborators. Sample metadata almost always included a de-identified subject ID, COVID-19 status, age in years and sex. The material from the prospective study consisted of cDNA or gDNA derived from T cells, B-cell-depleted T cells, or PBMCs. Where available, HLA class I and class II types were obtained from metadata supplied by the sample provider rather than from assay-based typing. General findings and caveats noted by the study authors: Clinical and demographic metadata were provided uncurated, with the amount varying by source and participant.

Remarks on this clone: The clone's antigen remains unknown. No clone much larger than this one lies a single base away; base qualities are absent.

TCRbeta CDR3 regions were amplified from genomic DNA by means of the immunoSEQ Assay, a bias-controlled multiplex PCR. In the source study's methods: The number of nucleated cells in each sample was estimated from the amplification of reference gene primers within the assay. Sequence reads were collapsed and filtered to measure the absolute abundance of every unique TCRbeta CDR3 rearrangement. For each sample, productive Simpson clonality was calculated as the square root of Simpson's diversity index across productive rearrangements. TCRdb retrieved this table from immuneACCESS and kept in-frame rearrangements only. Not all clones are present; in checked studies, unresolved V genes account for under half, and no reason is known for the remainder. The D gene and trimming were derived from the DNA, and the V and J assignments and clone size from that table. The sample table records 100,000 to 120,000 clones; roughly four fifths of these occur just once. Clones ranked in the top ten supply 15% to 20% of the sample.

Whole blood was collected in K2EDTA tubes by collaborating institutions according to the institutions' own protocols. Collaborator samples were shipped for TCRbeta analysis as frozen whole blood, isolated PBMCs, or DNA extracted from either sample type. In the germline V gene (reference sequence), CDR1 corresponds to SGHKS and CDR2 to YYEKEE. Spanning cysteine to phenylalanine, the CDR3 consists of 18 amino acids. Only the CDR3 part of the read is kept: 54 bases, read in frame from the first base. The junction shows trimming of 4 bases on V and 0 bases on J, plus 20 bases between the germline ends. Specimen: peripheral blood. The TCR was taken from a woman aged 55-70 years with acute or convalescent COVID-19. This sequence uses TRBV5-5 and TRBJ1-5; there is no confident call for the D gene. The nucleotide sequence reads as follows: TGTGCCAGCAGCCCCGGAGGGATGGTTGATGATAGCAATCAGCCCCAGCATTTT. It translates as CASSPGGMVDDSNQPQHF.